Listed below are T cell receptor beta chains from one sample, sequenced in a study of blood T cell repertoires in COVID-19. TCRdb keeps only in-frame clones here, not all; method: immunoSEQ multiplex PCR. The sample lists 270,000 or so clones; roughly 83% were seen once. The sequencing sample was made of peripheral blood. These receptor sequences come from a human donor with COVID-19, enrolled during active disease. The donor label of this sample is uncertain. The CDR3 runs from the conserved cysteine through the conserved F or W. A D gene is named only where the DNA matches it firmly. Some rows have no size entry. The others give once, few or many, or a class for an expanded clone.

cdr3_nt | cdr3_aa | j_call | v_call | clone_size | d_call
TGTGCCTGGAGTAGGGGTGGTGTAGCTTTCTTT | CAWSRGGVAFF | TRBJ1-1 | TRBV30 | - | -
TGCAGCGTCTTCGACGGGGATGGCTACACCTTC | CSVFDGDGYTF | TRBJ1-2 | TRBV29-1 | - | -
TGTGCCTGGAGCACAGTAAATTCACCCCTCCACTTT | CAWSTVNSPLHF | TRBJ1-6 | TRBV30 | - | -
TGTGCCAGCAGTCGGGGGAGGACAAATCTCTACGAGCAGTACTTC | CASSRGRTNLYEQYF | TRBJ2-7 | TRBV11-2 | - | -
TGTGCCAGCAGCCCGACAGGAAATGGCTACACCTTC | CASSPTGNGYTF | TRBJ1-2 | TRBV3-1/TRBV3-2 | few | -
TGTGCCAGAAGCTGGGGGTCGGAACAGGGTAAGCCCCAGCATTTT | CARSWGSEQGKPQHF | TRBJ1-5 | TRBV5-3 | - | -
TGTGCCAGTAGTATCCCCACAGGGGATACGCAGTATTTT | CASSIPTGDTQYF | TRBJ2-3 | TRBV19 | - | -
TGTGCCAGCAGCCGTAAGCCCGACTCCTACGAGCAGTACTTC | CASSRKPDSYEQYF | TRBJ2-7 | TRBV5-6 | - | -
TGCGCCAGCAGTGGCTCTCTAGCGGGAGGAGGGCAGTTCTTC | CASSGSLAGGGQFF | TRBJ2-1 | TRBV10-1 | - | TRBD2
TGCGCCAGCAGCGGGGCAGGGGGCCCGAGTAAGGGCAATCAGCCCCAGCATTTT | CASSGAGGPSKGNQPQHF | TRBJ1-5 | TRBV23-1 | - | TRBD1
TGTGCCAGCAGTTCCGGGACAGGGGCTATGAACACTGAAGCTTTCTTT | CASSSGTGAMNTEAFF | TRBJ1-1 | TRBV28 | - | TRBD1
TGTGCCAGCAGCCAAGTGAGGGGGACTAGCGGGCCCAAGAGCTCCTACGAGCAGTACTTC | CASSQVRGTSGPKSSYEQYF | TRBJ2-7 | TRBV3-1/TRBV3-2 | - | TRBD2
TGTGCCAGCAGTAGCAGGGCAAACGGGGAGCTGTTTTTT | CASSSRANGELFF | TRBJ2-2 | TRBV12-3/TRBV12-4 | - | -
TGTGCCAGCGGGACAGGGAGTACTGAAGCTTTCTTT | CASGTGSTEAFF | TRBJ1-1 | TRBV11-3 | - | TRBD1
TGTGCCAGCAGCGCACTGACAGCGTTTGAAGCTTTCTTT | CASSALTAFEAFF | TRBJ1-1 | TRBV7-2 | - | -
TGCGCCAGCAGCTTGGACAGGGCCGTCCACAATGAGCAGTTCTTC | CASSLDRAVHNEQFF | TRBJ2-1 | TRBV5-1 | many | -
TGTGCCACCAGTGATTTGAAGGGACTGAACACAGATACGCAGTATTTT | CATSDLKGLNTDTQYF | TRBJ2-3 | TRBV24-1 | - | -
TGTGCCAGCACCGTAGCGGGAGGGCGTGCTGATACGCAGTATTTT | CASTVAGGRADTQYF | TRBJ2-3 | TRBV11-2 | - | TRBD2
TGTGCCAGCAGCCTCCTCCCAGGGACTAATGAAAAACTGTTTTTT | CASSLLPGTNEKLFF | TRBJ1-4 | TRBV9 | - | -
TGCGCCAGCAGCTTAGAAGGGGCCGTAGATACGCAGTATTTT | CASSLEGAVDTQYF | TRBJ2-3 | TRBV5-1 | - | -
TGTGCCAGCAGCGCTGTGGAGGCCTCCTACAATGAGCAGTTCTTC | CASSAVEASYNEQFF | TRBJ2-1 | TRBV9 | - | -
TGTGCCAGCGGTTCGCAGGCATATACGCAGTATTTT | CASGSQAYTQYF | TRBJ2-3 | TRBV28 | once | -
TGTGCCAGCAGCTTCACAGGGGCTGGGGCCAACGTCCTGACTTTC | CASSFTGAGANVLTF | TRBJ2-6 | TRBV7-9 | few | TRBD1
TGTGCCAGCAGTGTGAATCGGGACACAGATACGCAGTATTTT | CASSVNRDTDTQYF | TRBJ2-3 | TRBV2 | - | -
TGTGCCAGCAGCGCCGGACAGGAGAGCTCCTACGAGCAGTACTTC | CASSAGQESSYEQYF | TRBJ2-7 | TRBV9 | - | TRBD1
TGCGCCAGCTCCCTGACTAGCGGATACAATGAGCAGTTCTTC | CASSLTSGYNEQFF | TRBJ2-1 | TRBV10-1 | - | TRBD2
TGTGCCAGCAGCGTTTTACACAGTCTCAATGAGCAGTTCTTC | CASSVLHSLNEQFF | TRBJ2-1 | TRBV9 | - | -
TGTGCCAGCAGCTCCCGGACAGGCCAAGAGACCCAGTACTTC | CASSSRTGQETQYF | TRBJ2-5 | TRBV9 | - | TRBD1
TGTGCCAGCAGGGGGGACAGTCATAATTCACCCCTCCACTTT | CASRGDSHNSPLHF | TRBJ1-6 | TRBV27 | few | TRBD1
TGCGCCAGCAGCTTGCTGGGACTAGCACGAGGGGATACGCAGTATTTT | CASSLLGLARGDTQYF | TRBJ2-3 | TRBV5-1 | - | TRBD2
TGTGCCAGCAGACTTAGCGGGAGCTCCTACGAGCAGTACTTC | CASRLSGSSYEQYF | TRBJ2-7 | TRBV28 | - | TRBD2
TGTGCCAGCAGCCAAGTTTTTGCGAGCTCCTACAATGAGCAGTTCTTC | CASSQVFASSYNEQFF | TRBJ2-1 | TRBV3-1/TRBV3-2 | - | -
TGTGCCAGCTCGACGTACAGGGATTTCCCAGATACGCAGTATTTT | CASSTYRDFPDTQYF | TRBJ2-3 | TRBV18 | - | -
TGCGCCAGCAGCTTGGTGAGACAGGCGAACACCCGGGAGCTGTTTTTT | CASSLVRQANTRELFF | TRBJ2-2 | TRBV5-1 | - | -
TGTGCCAGCAGCGTAGGGGCCAACCTGAACATGAACACTGAAGCTTTCTTT | CASSVGANLNMNTEAFF | TRBJ1-1 | TRBV9 | - | -
TGCGCCAGCAGCCCCAATCCTCACCCTAGCGGGAGAACCCACGAGCAGTACTTC | CASSPNPHPSGRTHEQYF | TRBJ2-7 | TRBV5-1 | - | TRBD2
TGTGCCAGCAGCTCGGGAGGGCGGGGTACGCAGTATTTT | CASSSGGRGTQYF | TRBJ2-3 | TRBV7-8 | - | TRBD2
TGTGCCAGCAGTTTATTGGGGGCTTCGGAAGAGACCCAGTACTTC | CASSLLGASEETQYF | TRBJ2-5 | TRBV28 | - | -
TGTGCCAGCAGTGACCTCACGACAGGGGGCTATGGCTACACCTTC | CASSDLTTGGYGYTF | TRBJ1-2 | TRBV25-1 | - | TRBD1
TGTGCCAGTAGCCTACCGGGAGATCAGCCCCAGCATTTT | CASSLPGDQPQHF | TRBJ1-5 | TRBV19 | - | -
TGCGCCAGCAGCTTGGTTTTCCAGACGCTAACTAACAATGAGCAGTTCTTC | CASSLVFQTLTNNEQFF | TRBJ2-1 | TRBV5-1 | - | -
TGTGCCAGCAGCTTACGGCGGGTTGACAATGAGCAGTTCTTC | CASSLRRVDNEQFF | TRBJ2-1 | TRBV7-3 | - | -
TGTGCCTGGAGTGATCTGGGTGTGGGGCCCCAGTACTTC | CAWSDLGVGPQYF | TRBJ2-7 | TRBV30 | - | -
TGTGCCAGCAGGACTCTTAAGGCCAAAAACATTCAGTACTTC | CASRTLKAKNIQYF | TRBJ2-4 | TRBV2 | - | -
TGTGCTAGTGGTTTGGTACGGACAGGACCAAATGAAAAACTGTTTTTT | CASGLVRTGPNEKLFF | TRBJ1-4 | TRBV12-5 | - | TRBD1
TGTGCCAGCAGCAGACGGGACTGGGGCACAGATACGCAGTATTTT | CASSRRDWGTDTQYF | TRBJ2-3 | TRBV7-2 | - | -
TGTGCCTGGAGGCGGCTAGCGGAGACCGGGGAGCTGTTTTTT | CAWRRLAETGELFF | TRBJ2-2 | TRBV30 | few | TRBD2